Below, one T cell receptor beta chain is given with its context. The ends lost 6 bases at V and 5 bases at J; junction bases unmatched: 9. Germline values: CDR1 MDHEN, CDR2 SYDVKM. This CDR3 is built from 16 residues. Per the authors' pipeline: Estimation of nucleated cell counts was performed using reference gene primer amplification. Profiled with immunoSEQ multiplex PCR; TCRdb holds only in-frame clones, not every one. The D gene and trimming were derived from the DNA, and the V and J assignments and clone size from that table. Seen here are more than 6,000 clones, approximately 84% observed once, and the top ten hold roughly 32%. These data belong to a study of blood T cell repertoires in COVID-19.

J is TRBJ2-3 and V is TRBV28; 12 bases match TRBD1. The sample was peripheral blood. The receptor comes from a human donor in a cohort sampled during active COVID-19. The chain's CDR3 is CASSYGTGGAVDTQYF. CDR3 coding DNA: TGTGCCAGCAGCTACGGGACAGGGGGCGCCGTAGATACGCAGTATTTT.